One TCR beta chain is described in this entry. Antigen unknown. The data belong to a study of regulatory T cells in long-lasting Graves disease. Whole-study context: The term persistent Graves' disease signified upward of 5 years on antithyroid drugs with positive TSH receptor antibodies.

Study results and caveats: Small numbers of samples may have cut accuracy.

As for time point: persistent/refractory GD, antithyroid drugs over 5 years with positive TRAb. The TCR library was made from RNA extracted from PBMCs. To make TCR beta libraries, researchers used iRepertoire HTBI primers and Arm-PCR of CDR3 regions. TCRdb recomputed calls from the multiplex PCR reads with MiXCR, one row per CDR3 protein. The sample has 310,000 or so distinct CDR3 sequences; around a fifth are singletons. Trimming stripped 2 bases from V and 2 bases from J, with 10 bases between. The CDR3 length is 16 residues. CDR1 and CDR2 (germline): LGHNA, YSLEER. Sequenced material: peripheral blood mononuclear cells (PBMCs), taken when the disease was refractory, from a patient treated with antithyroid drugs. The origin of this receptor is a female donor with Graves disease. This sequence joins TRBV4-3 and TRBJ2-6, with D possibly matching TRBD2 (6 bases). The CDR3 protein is CASSQRWRAGANVLTF. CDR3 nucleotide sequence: TGCGCCAGCAGCCAACGGTGGAGGGCTGGGGCCAACGTCCTGACTTTC.